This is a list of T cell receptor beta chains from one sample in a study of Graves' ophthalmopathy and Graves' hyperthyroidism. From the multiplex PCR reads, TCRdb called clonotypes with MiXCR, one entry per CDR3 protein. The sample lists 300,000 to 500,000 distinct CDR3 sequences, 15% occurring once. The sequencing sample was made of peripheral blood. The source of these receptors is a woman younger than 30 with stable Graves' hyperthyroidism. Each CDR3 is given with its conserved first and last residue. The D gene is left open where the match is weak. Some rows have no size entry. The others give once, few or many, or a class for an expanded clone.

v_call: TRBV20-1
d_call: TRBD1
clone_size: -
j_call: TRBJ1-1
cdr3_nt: TGCAGTGCTAGAGACGGACAGGGGGCAGTGGGCACTGAAGCTTTCTTT
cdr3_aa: CSARDGQGAVGTEAFF

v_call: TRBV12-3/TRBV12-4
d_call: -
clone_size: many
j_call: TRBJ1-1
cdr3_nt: TGTGCCAGCAGCCGGACCGTGACAAGTACTTTCTTT
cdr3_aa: CASSRTVTSTFF

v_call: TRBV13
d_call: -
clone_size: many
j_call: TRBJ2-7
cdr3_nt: TGTGCCAGCAGCTTGGGGGGCCGGGGGCAGAGACACTACGAGCAGTACTTC
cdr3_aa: CASSLGGRGQRHYEQYF

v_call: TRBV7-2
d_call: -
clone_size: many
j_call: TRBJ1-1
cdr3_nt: TGTGCCAGCAGCTCGGGCAGGAGTTGGAACACTGAAGCTTTCTTT
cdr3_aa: CASSSGRSWNTEAFF

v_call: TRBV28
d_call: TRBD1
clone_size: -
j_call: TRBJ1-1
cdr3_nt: TGTGCCACCGACAGGGCGGAGGGAACTGAAGCTTTCTTT
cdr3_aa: CATDRAEGTEAFF

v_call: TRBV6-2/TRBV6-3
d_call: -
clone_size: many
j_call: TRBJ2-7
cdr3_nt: TGTGCCAGCAGTCACCCCAGGTCGTGGGACTACGAGCAGTACTTC
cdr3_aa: CASSHPRSWDYEQYF

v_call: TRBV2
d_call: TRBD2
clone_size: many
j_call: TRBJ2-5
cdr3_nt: TGTGCCAGCAGTTCCTCCTTAGCGGGGGGGCAAGAGACCCAGTACTTC
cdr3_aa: CASSSSLAGGQETQYF

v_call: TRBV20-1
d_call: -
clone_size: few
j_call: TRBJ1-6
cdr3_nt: TGCAGTGCTAGAGTCCATGGGGGGACACCTCATTCACCCCTCCACTTT
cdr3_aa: CSARVHGGTPHSPLHF

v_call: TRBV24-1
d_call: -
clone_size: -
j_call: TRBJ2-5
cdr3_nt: TGTGCCACCAGTGGGACAGCCTATGAGGAGACCCAGTACTTC
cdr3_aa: CATSGTAYEETQYF

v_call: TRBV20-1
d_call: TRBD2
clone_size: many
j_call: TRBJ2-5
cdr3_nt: TGCAGTGCCCGGACTAGCGGGGGACGGCAAGAGACCCAGTACTTC
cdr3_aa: CSARTSGGRQETQYF

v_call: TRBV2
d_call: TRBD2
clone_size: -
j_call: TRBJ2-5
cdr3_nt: TGTGCCAGCAGGCACCTAGCGGGGGGCTCCTCCGGGGCCCAGTACTTC
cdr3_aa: CASRHLAGGSSGAQYF

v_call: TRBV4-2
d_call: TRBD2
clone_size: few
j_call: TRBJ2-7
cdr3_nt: TGTGCCAGCAGCCAACGGCTAGCGGGGGGGCGGGAGGAGCAGTACTTC
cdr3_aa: CASSQRLAGGREEQYF

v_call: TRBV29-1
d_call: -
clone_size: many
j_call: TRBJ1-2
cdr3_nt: TGCAGCGTTGAAGATCGAACACCTCGGTTCTATGGCTACACCTTC
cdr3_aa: CSVEDRTPRFYGYTF

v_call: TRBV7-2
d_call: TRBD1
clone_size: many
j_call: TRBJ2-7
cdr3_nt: TGTGCCAGCAGCCAAGCCCAGGGGGCGAGCGAGCAGTACTTC
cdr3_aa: CASSQAQGASEQYF

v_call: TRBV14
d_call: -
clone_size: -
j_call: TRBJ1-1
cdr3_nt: TGTGCCAGCAGCCAAGTTGATCCCGACACTGAAGCTTTCTTT
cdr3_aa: CASSQVDPDTEAFF

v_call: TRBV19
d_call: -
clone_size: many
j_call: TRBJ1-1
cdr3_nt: TGTGCCAGTAAACCGACGATGAACACTGAAGCTTTCTTT
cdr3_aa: CASKPTMNTEAFF

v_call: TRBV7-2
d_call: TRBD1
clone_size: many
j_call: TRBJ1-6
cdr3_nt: TGTGCCAGCAGCTATCCGGGACAGCACTATAATTCACCCCTCCACTTT
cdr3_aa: CASSYPGQHYNSPLHF

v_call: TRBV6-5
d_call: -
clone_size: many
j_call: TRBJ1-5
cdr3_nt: TGTGCCAGCACAACGGGGGCAAGGCAGCCCCAGCATTTT
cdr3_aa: CASTTGARQPQHF

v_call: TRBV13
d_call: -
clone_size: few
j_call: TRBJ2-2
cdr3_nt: TGTGCCAGCAGCTGGCGCCGGGGCGGTGGACGGGAGCTGTTTTTT
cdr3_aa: CASSWRRGGGRELFF

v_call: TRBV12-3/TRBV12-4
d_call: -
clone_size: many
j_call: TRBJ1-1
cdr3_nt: TGTGCCAGCAGTCCCCCGGCGGGGACTGAAGCTTTCTTT
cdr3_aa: CASSPPAGTEAFF

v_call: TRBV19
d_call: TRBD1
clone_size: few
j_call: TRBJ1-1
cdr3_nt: TGTGCCAGCACGGACAGGGGGCAGGGTGAAGCTTTCTTT
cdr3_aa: CASTDRGQGEAFF

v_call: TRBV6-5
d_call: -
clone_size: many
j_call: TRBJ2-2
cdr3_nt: TGTGCCAGCAGGCCTCCGGGCGGACGGGAGCTGTTTTTT
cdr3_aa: CASRPPGGRELFF